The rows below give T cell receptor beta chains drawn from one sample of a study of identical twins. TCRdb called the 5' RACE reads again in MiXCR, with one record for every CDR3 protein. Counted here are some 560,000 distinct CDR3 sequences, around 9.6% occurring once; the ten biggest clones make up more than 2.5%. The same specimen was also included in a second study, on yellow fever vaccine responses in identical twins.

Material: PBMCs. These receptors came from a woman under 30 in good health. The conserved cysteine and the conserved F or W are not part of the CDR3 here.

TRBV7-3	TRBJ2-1	ASSYQGLAALNEQF
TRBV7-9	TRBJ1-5	ASSLDRDEPQH
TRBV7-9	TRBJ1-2	ASSLQPVRGDGYT
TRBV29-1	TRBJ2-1	SVNGQGGNEQF
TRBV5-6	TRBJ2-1	ASSLASGGANEQF
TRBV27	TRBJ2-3	ASSFGHTDTQY
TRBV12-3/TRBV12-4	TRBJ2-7	ASSPIWNEQY
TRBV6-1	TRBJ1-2	ASSEWAGINYGYT
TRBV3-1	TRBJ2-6	ASSERTGANVLT
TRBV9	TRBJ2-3	ASSEIGRGDWDTQY
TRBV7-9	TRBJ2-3	ASSLLRADTQY
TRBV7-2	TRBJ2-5	ASTLAATVQETQY
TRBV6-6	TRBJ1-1	ASSLGQGVEAF
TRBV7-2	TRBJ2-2	ASSPWTAGRGELF
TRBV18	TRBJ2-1	ASSDPGLALINEQF
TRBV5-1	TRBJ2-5	ASSSGGLQETQY
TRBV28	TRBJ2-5	ASSEDYNLGTQY
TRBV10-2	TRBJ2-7	ASSESAGTGSYEQY
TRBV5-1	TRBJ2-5	ASSSGRGLQETQY
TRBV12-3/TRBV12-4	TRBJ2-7	ARSPVGNEQY
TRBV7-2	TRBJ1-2	ASSLSPMGGYT
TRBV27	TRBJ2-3	ASITSGSTDTQY
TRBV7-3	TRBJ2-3	ASSLFSPVDTQY
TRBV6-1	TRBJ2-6	ASANPRTGAGANVLT
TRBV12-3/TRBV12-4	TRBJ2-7	ASSFLAGNYEQY
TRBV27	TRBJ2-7	ASSLLGGGGYEQY
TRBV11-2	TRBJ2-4	ASSHDTLAKNIQY
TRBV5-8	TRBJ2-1	AISGGLATI
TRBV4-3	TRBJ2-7	ASSQDSDTSYYEQY
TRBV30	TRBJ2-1	AWSALAGYEQF
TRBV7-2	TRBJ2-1	ASSLSNSHNEQF
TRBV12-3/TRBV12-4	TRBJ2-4	ASSPDWGLLAKNIQY
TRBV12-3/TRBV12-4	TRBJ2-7	TSSPPLPGSLTSYEQY
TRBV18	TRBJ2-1	ASSPDMGGGNEQF
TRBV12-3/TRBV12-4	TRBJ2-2	ASSLEIGTGVTGELF
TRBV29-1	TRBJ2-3	SVEVGGADTQY
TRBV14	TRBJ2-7	ASSQVNRPGQYYEQY